The 23 T cell receptor beta chains given below trace back to one sample, sequenced in a study of T cell responses to AZD1222 COVID-19 vaccine. Measured with immunoSEQ multiplex PCR; TCRdb has only the in-frame clones, and not every one. The table includes approximately 110,000 clones, 75% to 90% detected once. Sequences were derived from peripheral blood, sampled 28 days after the second AZD1222 dose. These receptor sequences come from an adult who received the AZD1222 COVID-19 vaccine.

The chain uses TRBV7-2 and TRBJ1-1; D not certain. CDR1 and CDR2 (germline): SGHTA, FQGNSA. Trimming removed 5 bases at V and 5 bases at J, with 12 bases between. The CDR3 is made up of 13 amino acids. CDR3 nucleotide sequence: TGTGCCAGCAGCGACGACCTTTTAACTGAAGCTTTCTTT. Translation: CASSDDLLTEAFF.

The chain carries TRBV5-4 and TRBJ2-6, with no clear D. Germline CDR1 is SGHNT and CDR2 is YYREEE (reference sequence). The CDR3 runs 15 residues. The V end was cut by 0 bases, the J end by 0 bases, with 4 bases between. CDR3 in DNA: TGTGCCAGCAGCTTGGACAACTCTGGGGCCAACGTCCTGACTTTC. Residues: CASSLDNSGANVLTF.

The V and J genes are TRBV7-2 and TRBJ1-2, with D unresolved. Germline CDR1 reads SGHTA; CDR2 reads FQGNSA. The CDR3 covers 14 residues. V shed 1 base and J shed 2 bases, with 8 bases lying between them. The CDR3: CASSLVPGNYGYTF. In DNA form, the CDR3 reads TGTGCCAGCAGCTTAGTCCCAGGAAACTATGGCTACACCTTC.

The chain links TRBV19 to TRBJ1-1; maybe TRBD1 (5 bases). V lost 3 bases and J lost 6, with 17 bases in between. Germline CDR1 reads LNHDA; CDR2 reads SQIVND (reference sequence). The CDR3 extends over 15 amino acids. The CDR3 DNA reads TGTGCCAGTAGTATTGGTCCGGGGGGATTGGCTGAAGCTTTCTTT. Translated: CASSIGPGGLAEAFF.

The rearrangement links TRBV20-1 to TRBJ2-3; no clear D. Germline V CDR1 and CDR2: DFQATT, SNEGSKA (reference sequence). Trimming removed 2 bases at V and 4 bases at J, with 4 bases between. The length of the CDR3 is 11 residues. DNA for the CDR3: TGCAGTGCTAGACTGCCAGATACGCAGTATTTT. Its translation: CSARLPDTQYF.

About this clone itself: Other DNA variants within this sample encode the same CDR3. The V gene is TRBV7-9, the J gene TRBJ1-2; D unresolved. Trimming removed 3 bases from V and 1 base from J, with 6 bases in between. Germline CDR1 and CDR2: SEHNR and FQNEAQ (reference sequence). This CDR3 is built from 13 residues. The CDR3 region is CASSFDGNYGYTF. CDR3 DNA: TGTGCCAGCAGCTTCGACGGTAACTATGGCTACACCTTC.

The chain has TRBV18 and TRBJ1-3; D is unresolved. Germline lookup yields CDR1 KGHSH and CDR2 LQKENI. CDR3 length: 15 residues. V was clipped by 2 bases and J by 7 bases, with 15 bases between them. The CDR3 nucleotides are TGTGCCAGCTCACCATCGGAGACCAGAGGGAACACCATATATTTT. Translated: CASSPSETRGNTIYF.

Only one count was recorded for this clone. The V call is TRBV5-6, the J call TRBJ1-1; D unresolved. The CDR3 covers 12 residues. From germline, CDR1 is SGHDT and CDR2 YYEEEE. The V and J ends lost 3 bases and 6 bases respectively, with 9 bases between them. CDR3 nucleotides: TGTGCCAGCAGCTCCGACGGCCCTGAAGCTTTCTTT. Its protein is CASSSDGPEAFF.

This chain connects TRBV19 to TRBJ1-2, with TRBD1 matching 12 bases. Looked up from germline, CDR1 is LNHDA and CDR2 is SQIVND (reference sequence). The CDR3 is made up of 18 amino acids. V lost 7 bases, J lost 4 bases, and 16 bases stayed unmatched. CDR3 coding DNA: TGTGCCAGTACCAAGGGAGCGGGGACAGGGGGCAAAGGCTATGGCTACACCTTC. It yields the protein CASTKGAGTGGKGYGYTF.

V is TRBV21-1 and J is TRBJ1-5; TRBD1, as called in the table, went unchecked against the DNA. TRBV21-1 represents a pseudogene. The CDR3 extends over 18 amino acids. The CDR3: CASSKRPTGGGGNQPQHF. The DNA of the CDR3 is TGTGCCAGCAGCAAACGCCCAACAGGGGGCGGCGGAAATCAGCCCCAGCATTTT.

This chain links TRBV2 with TRBJ2-3; 12 positions agree with TRBD2. Germline lookup yields CDR1 SNHLY and CDR2 FYNNEI. The CDR3 totals 16 residues. J gave up 5 bases and V 6 bases, and 9 bases lay outside the gene matches. The CDR3: CASRYLAGGPRDTQYF. CDR3 in DNA: TGTGCCAGCAGGTACCTAGCGGGGGGGCCTAGAGATACGCAGTATTTT.

This rearrangement joins TRBV6-5 to TRBJ1-5; possibly TRBD1 for D (6 bases). V lost 6 bases to trimming and J lost 1 base, with 13 bases between them. The CDR3 is made up of 15 amino acids. Germline CDR1 is MNHEY and CDR2 is SVGAGI. The CDR3 protein is CASRTIRGSNQPQHF. In DNA form, the CDR3 reads TGTGCCAGCAGGACAATCAGGGGAAGCAATCAGCCCCAGCATTTT.

The rearrangement joins TRBV4-1 to TRBJ1-2, with 7 bases fitting TRBD1. V lost 2 bases and J lost 2; bases outside the gene matches: 11. Germline V gene data show CDR1 as MGHRA and CDR2 as YSYEKL. The CDR3 has 17 amino acids. The CDR3: CASSQTTPGQQNYGYTF. The CDR3 DNA is TGCGCCAGCAGCCAAACAACACCGGGACAGCAAAACTATGGCTACACCTTC.

This clone was recorded a few times. The chain carries TRBV6-5 and TRBJ2-5; TRBD2 aligns across 11 bases. Germline V gives CDR1 MNHEY, CDR2 SVGAGI. With V trimmed by 2 bases and J by 5 bases, 4 bases remained unmatched. This CDR3 spans 15 amino acids. The CDR3 protein is CASSYGGLAAETQYF. CDR3 nucleotide sequence: TGTGCCAGCAGTTACGGGGGACTAGCGGCGGAGACCCAGTACTTC.

This chain joins TRBV9 and TRBJ2-2; D is ambiguous. V lost 0 bases to trimming and J lost 0 bases, with 6 bases between them. Germline CDR1 SGDLS, CDR2 YYNGEE. The CDR3 is 15 amino acids. The CDR3 protein is CASSVVSANTGELFF. The CDR3 coding sequence is TGTGCCAGCAGCGTAGTCAGCGCGAACACCGGGGAGCTGTTTTTT.

The gene calls are TRBV4-3 and TRBJ2-1, with 8 positions matching TRBD2. The ends lost 0 bases at V and 4 bases at J; junction bases unmatched: 8. Germline CDR1 LGHNA, CDR2 YSLEER. This CDR3 has 17 residues. Here the CDR3 DNA reads TGCGCCAGCAGCCAAGATGGGGGACTAGGTGTTTACAATGAGCAGTTCTTC. It encodes CASSQDGGLGVYNEQFF.

V and J are TRBV4-2 and TRBJ1-5; D is undetermined. V gave up 4 bases and J gave up 0 bases, with 13 bases separating them. The CDR3 contains 16 residues. Looked up from germline, CDR1 is LGHNA and CDR2 is YNFKEQ. The DNA of the CDR3 is TGTGCCAGCAGCCGGAGCGCGGGCTATAGCAATCAGCCCCAGCATTTT. Its translation is CASSRSAGYSNQPQHF.

Comments on this clone: At the DNA level, this CDR3 is encoded by other sequences in the same sample as well. This chain connects TRBV3-1 (or the pseudogene TRBV3-2) to TRBJ2-5; D unresolved. CDR1 LGHDT and CDR2 YNNKEL come from the germline V gene (reference sequence). The V end was cut by 3 bases, the J end by 5 bases, with 4 bases between. This CDR3 comprises 11 residues. CDR3 coding DNA: TGTGCCAGCAGCCAGGGTGAGACCCAGTACTTC. This gives the protein CASSQGETQYF.

The gene calls are TRBV7-2 and TRBJ2-1, with a tentative D call TRBD1 (6 bases). Germline CDR1 SGHTA, CDR2 FQGNSA. The CDR3 covers 13 residues. Trimming took off 4 bases at V and 7 bases at J, with 11 bases between the two ends. The CDR3 protein is CASSSSQGNEQFF. Here the CDR3 DNA reads TGTGCCAGCAGCTCCTCACAGGGAAATGAGCAGTTCTTC.

The chain employs TRBV5-4 and TRBJ1-1; 9 bases agree with TRBD1. J was trimmed by 4 bases and V by 4 bases; bases with no gene match: 11. Germline assignment: CDR1 SGHNT and CDR2 YYREEE (reference sequence). This CDR3 has 16 amino acids. CDR3 DNA sequence: TGTGCCAGCAGCCCCGGTGGGGACAGGGTAATCACTGAAGCTTTCTTT. The encoded protein is CASSPGGDRVITEAFF.

The rearrangement uses TRBV10-3 and TRBJ1-2, with 8 bases lining up with TRBD1. The V and J ends lost 7 bases and 8 bases, in that order; junction bases with no gene match: 15. The CDR3 is made up of 15 amino acids. CDR1 and CDR2 (germline): ENHRY, SYGVKD. CDR3 DNA: TGTGCCATCACCTTCGGACAGGGAAGCTCGTGGGGCTACACCTTC. This sequence encodes CAITFGQGSSWGYTF.

This clone was detected only a few times. J is TRBJ1-1 and V is TRBV3-1 (or the pseudogene TRBV3-2); D call uncertain. The CDR3 consists of 14 residues. V was shortened by 0 bases and J by 5 bases, with 10 bases between the two germline ends. Per germline, CDR1 LGHDT and CDR2 YNNKEL (reference sequence). The CDR3 region has the DNA TGTGCCAGCAGCCAAGACGATTCTGGGACTGAAGCTTTCTTT. Amino acid sequence: CASSQDDSGTEAFF.

CDR3 bases: TGTGCCAGCTCACCACCGTCAGGGGTATATGGCTACACCTTC. It translates to CASSPPSGVYGYTF. The V gene is TRBV18, the J gene TRBJ1-2; D is perhaps TRBD1 (6 bases). This CDR3 is built from 14 residues. Germline assignment: CDR1 KGHSH and CDR2 LQKENI. The V gene lost 0 bases and the J gene lost 5 bases, with 10 bases spanning the gap.